This is a list of T cell receptor beta chains from one sample in a study of shared clonotypes between healthy human individuals. Assay: immunoSEQ multiplex PCR; the TCRdb copy retains only in-frame clones and omits some. The sample contains about 2 million clones, roughly 94% of which appear only once. The source material was naive CD4+ T cells sorted from blood. These receptors all come from a man younger than 35 in good health. Each CDR3 is given with its conserved first and last residue. The D gene is left open where the match is weak. Expanded clones get a size class; other rows say once, few or many, or leave the size out.

j_gene: TRBJ2-2
d_gene: .
v_gene: TRBV4-3
abundance: .
CDR3nt: TGCGCCAGCAGCCAAGAACCCAGGGGCACCGGGGAGCTGTTTTTT
CDR3aa: CASSQEPRGTGELFF

j_gene: TRBJ1-1
d_gene: .
v_gene: TRBV10-2
abundance: .
CDR3nt: TGCGCCAGCAGTGACCCGAACACTGAAGCTTTCTTT
CDR3aa: CASSDPNTEAFF

j_gene: TRBJ2-7
d_gene: .
v_gene: TRBV7-2
abundance: .
CDR3nt: TGTGCCAGCAGCTTAAGCTCCGAGCAGTACTTC
CDR3aa: CASSLSSEQYF

j_gene: TRBJ2-5
d_gene: .
v_gene: TRBV28
abundance: .
CDR3nt: TGTGCCACGGGGGGACAGGCAAATCGAGAGACCCAGTACTTC
CDR3aa: CATGGQANRETQYF

j_gene: TRBJ2-2
d_gene: .
v_gene: TRBV30
abundance: once
CDR3nt: TGTGCCTGGAGGAGGATTACCGGGGAGCTGTTTTTT
CDR3aa: CAWRRITGELFF

j_gene: TRBJ1-5
d_gene: TRBD1
v_gene: TRBV18
abundance: few
CDR3nt: TGTGCCAGCTCACCATCGTGGGACAGCATCTCCACTCAGCCCCAGCATTTT
CDR3aa: CASSPSWDSISTQPQHF

j_gene: TRBJ2-7
d_gene: .
v_gene: TRBV5-1
abundance: .
CDR3nt: TGCGCCAGCAGCTTGAGGGGATGGGACGAGCAGTACTTC
CDR3aa: CASSLRGWDEQYF

j_gene: TRBJ2-7
d_gene: .
v_gene: TRBV20-1
abundance: .
CDR3nt: TGCAGTGCTAGAGGACGGGTTGAGCAGTACTTC
CDR3aa: CSARGRVEQYF

j_gene: TRBJ1-1
d_gene: .
v_gene: TRBV6-1
abundance: once
CDR3nt: TGTGCCAGCAGTGGAAGGCAGGACATCTTAGGGACTGAAGCTTTCTTT
CDR3aa: CASSGRQDILGTEAFF

j_gene: TRBJ2-2
d_gene: TRBD2
v_gene: TRBV11-3
abundance: .
CDR3nt: TGTGCCAGCAGCTTGGAGGTTGGTCTAGCGGCAACCGGGGAGCTGTTTTTT
CDR3aa: CASSLEVGLAATGELFF

j_gene: TRBJ2-7
d_gene: TRBD1
v_gene: TRBV6-5
abundance: .
CDR3nt: TGTGCCAGCAGTGACAGGGGAAATCGCGAGCAGTACTTC
CDR3aa: CASSDRGNREQYF

j_gene: TRBJ2-1
d_gene: .
v_gene: TRBV4-3
abundance: .
CDR3nt: TGCGCCAGCAGCCAAGGCCCAGGCGGGTCGGTGAATGAGCAGTTCTTC
CDR3aa: CASSQGPGGSVNEQFF

j_gene: TRBJ1-2
d_gene: .
v_gene: TRBV10-2
abundance: .
CDR3nt: TGCGCCAGCAGTGGTAACTCTAACTATGGCTACACCTTC
CDR3aa: CASSGNSNYGYTF

j_gene: TRBJ2-6
d_gene: .
v_gene: TRBV5-8
abundance: .
CDR3nt: TGTGCCAGCAGCTTGGCCGTCTCGGGCTCTGGGGCCAACGTCCTGACTTTC
CDR3aa: CASSLAVSGSGANVLTF

j_gene: TRBJ2-7
d_gene: TRBD2
v_gene: TRBV10-3
abundance: .
CDR3nt: TGTGCCACTCCTAGCGGGAGGCCTCTATGGGAGCAGTACTTC
CDR3aa: CATPSGRPLWEQYF

j_gene: TRBJ2-3
d_gene: .
v_gene: TRBV4-3
abundance: .
CDR3nt: TGCGCCAGCAGCCAAGATGGAACGGGAACCACAGATACGCAGTATTTT
CDR3aa: CASSQDGTGTTDTQYF

j_gene: TRBJ2-7
d_gene: .
v_gene: TRBV7-6
abundance: .
CDR3nt: TGTGCCAGCAGTCAAGGACCAACCTACGAGCAGTACTTC
CDR3aa: CASSQGPTYEQYF

j_gene: TRBJ2-7
d_gene: TRBD1
v_gene: TRBV28
abundance: .
CDR3nt: TGTGCCAGCAGTAATCCGGACAGGGGATCCTACGAGCAGTACTTC
CDR3aa: CASSNPDRGSYEQYF

j_gene: TRBJ1-5
d_gene: .
v_gene: TRBV30
abundance: .
CDR3nt: TGTGCCTGGAGTCTCGGGGCAGATCAGCCCCAGCATTTT
CDR3aa: CAWSLGADQPQHF

j_gene: TRBJ2-7
d_gene: .
v_gene: TRBV6-5
abundance: .
CDR3nt: TGTGCCAGCAGCCAGGGGGGGAACCACGAGCAGTACTTC
CDR3aa: CASSQGGNHEQYF

j_gene: TRBJ2-4
d_gene: .
v_gene: TRBV7-9
abundance: .
CDR3nt: TGTGCCAGCAGCTTAGGGGGGGCCAAAAACATTCAGTACTTC
CDR3aa: CASSLGGAKNIQYF

j_gene: TRBJ1-1
d_gene: .
v_gene: TRBV7-3
abundance: .
CDR3nt: TGTGCCAGCAGCTTTGGGGCCGAGGGCGCTGAAGCTTTCTTT
CDR3aa: CASSFGAEGAEAFF

j_gene: TRBJ2-7
d_gene: TRBD2
v_gene: TRBV5-1
abundance: .
CDR3nt: TGCGCCAGCAGCTTACCGTCCAGCGGGAGGAACTACGAGCAGTACTTC
CDR3aa: CASSLPSSGRNYEQYF

j_gene: TRBJ2-5
d_gene: TRBD2
v_gene: TRBV2
abundance: .
CDR3nt: TGTGCCAGCACTCGGACTAGCGCATTACAAGAGACCCAGTACTTC
CDR3aa: CASTRTSALQETQYF

j_gene: TRBJ2-5
d_gene: .
v_gene: TRBV7-2
abundance: .
CDR3nt: TGTGCCAGCAGCTTAGATGGAGGTGGGGAGACCCAGTACTTC
CDR3aa: CASSLDGGGETQYF

j_gene: TRBJ1-5
d_gene: .
v_gene: TRBV30
abundance: .
CDR3nt: TGTGCCTGGAGTGTCGGATCTTACGGACAGCCCCAGCATTTT
CDR3aa: CAWSVGSYGQPQHF

j_gene: TRBJ2-1
d_gene: .
v_gene: TRBV18
abundance: .
CDR3nt: TGTGCCAGCTCACACCCGGCAGGGGGGACGAACAATGAGCAGTTCTTC
CDR3aa: CASSHPAGGTNNEQFF

j_gene: TRBJ1-6
d_gene: .
v_gene: TRBV11-2
abundance: .
CDR3nt: TGTGCCAGCAGCCGTGGGAGGGATGAAACCTATTCACCCCTCCACTTT
CDR3aa: CASSRGRDETYSPLHF

j_gene: TRBJ1-3
d_gene: .
v_gene: TRBV18
abundance: .
CDR3nt: TGTGCCAGCTCACCCCGTCTATACACAGCTGATTCTGGAAACACCATATATTTT
CDR3aa: CASSPRLYTADSGNTIYF

j_gene: TRBJ1-1
d_gene: .
v_gene: TRBV7-9
abundance: .
CDR3nt: TGTGCCAGCAGCTTAGGGCGGGAATCGAACACTGAAGCTTTCTTT
CDR3aa: CASSLGRESNTEAFF

j_gene: TRBJ1-2
d_gene: .
v_gene: TRBV19
abundance: .
CDR3nt: TGTGCCAGTAGTCCAAACCGAGGTCGGAACTATGGCTACACCTTC
CDR3aa: CASSPNRGRNYGYTF

j_gene: TRBJ2-5
d_gene: .
v_gene: TRBV6-5
abundance: .
CDR3nt: TGTGCCAGCAGTTATCTTTCCACTAAAGAGACCCAGTACTTC
CDR3aa: CASSYLSTKETQYF

j_gene: TRBJ1-2
d_gene: .
v_gene: TRBV5-4
abundance: .
CDR3nt: TGTGCCAGCAGCCCAGGGTCCCTTGACTATGGCTACACCTTC
CDR3aa: CASSPGSLDYGYTF

j_gene: TRBJ2-5
d_gene: TRBD2
v_gene: TRBV7-9
abundance: .
CDR3nt: TGTGCCAGCAGCTTACTATCTAGCGGGAGACGGGAGACCCAGTACTTC
CDR3aa: CASSLLSSGRRETQYF

j_gene: TRBJ2-7
d_gene: .
v_gene: TRBV5-4
abundance: .
CDR3nt: TGTGCCAGCAGCATCCAGACAGACTCCTACGAGCAGTACTTC
CDR3aa: CASSIQTDSYEQYF

j_gene: TRBJ2-6
d_gene: TRBD1
v_gene: TRBV6-1
abundance: .
CDR3nt: TGTGCCAGCAGTGGGGACAGGGGGCGGTCTGGGGCCAACGTCCTGACTTTC
CDR3aa: CASSGDRGRSGANVLTF

j_gene: TRBJ2-2
d_gene: TRBD1
v_gene: TRBV18
abundance: .
CDR3nt: TGTGCCAGCTCACTAGGACAGGTTGGACCCACCGGGGAGCTGTTTTTT
CDR3aa: CASSLGQVGPTGELFF

j_gene: TRBJ2-1
d_gene: TRBD2
v_gene: TRBV7-8
abundance: .
CDR3nt: TGTGCCAGCAGCTTAGATTGGGGGACTAGCGGGAGGGCCGGTGAGCAGTTCTTC
CDR3aa: CASSLDWGTSGRAGEQFF

j_gene: TRBJ2-1
d_gene: TRBD2
v_gene: TRBV10-3
abundance: .
CDR3nt: TGTGCCATCGATAGAGGACTAGCGGGAGTGAATGAGCAGTTCTTC
CDR3aa: CAIDRGLAGVNEQFF

j_gene: TRBJ2-7
d_gene: .
v_gene: TRBV6-4
abundance: .
CDR3nt: TGTGCCAGCAGTGACCCCTGCAGGACTACCTCCTACGAGCAGTACTTC
CDR3aa: CASSDPCRTTSYEQYF

j_gene: TRBJ2-7
d_gene: TRBD1
v_gene: TRBV4-1
abundance: .
CDR3nt: TGCGCCAGCAGCCAGGCCGGGACAGGGGGCGGGGAGCAGTACTTC
CDR3aa: CASSQAGTGGGEQYF

j_gene: TRBJ1-6
d_gene: TRBD1
v_gene: TRBV7-2
abundance: .
CDR3nt: TGTGCCAGCAGCTTTCGGGACAGTTATAATTCACCCCTCCACTTT
CDR3aa: CASSFRDSYNSPLHF